This passage covers 13 T cell receptor beta chains from one sample sequenced in a study of regulatory dendritic cells for organ transplantation. Only in-frame clones appear in the TCRdb table, and some are missing; sequencing was by immunoSEQ multiplex PCR. In the table there are 29,000 or so clones, over 75% of which are singletons. Material: memory CD4+ T cells from blood. Sample subset: CD45RO+ memory T cells. Receptors were obtained from a human donor in good health.

This chain uses TRBV27 with TRBJ1-1; TRBD1 matches 8 bases. CDR1 and CDR2 (germline): MNHEY, SMNVEV (reference sequence). The V gene end was trimmed by 4 bases and the J gene end by 2 bases; junction bases not matched to a gene: 15. The length of the CDR3 is 18 residues. The CDR3, as DNA: TGTGCCAGCAGTTCCCGGACAGGGAATAGGGGAAAAAACACTGAAGCTTTCTTT. Translating gives CASSSRTGNRGKNTEAFF.

This clone is termed medium-sized. V and J are TRBV7-2 and TRBJ2-7; D not resolved. There are 13 residues in the CDR3. Trimming left V 5 bases short and J 2 bases short, with 10 bases between. CDR1 and CDR2 from the germline V gene are SGHTA and FQGNSA. The CDR3 DNA reads as TGTGCCAGCAGCAACGGGCCGGCCTACGAGCAGTACTTC. Translating it yields CASSNGPAYEQYF. Full variable domain (outside the CDR3, taken from reference TRBV7-2 and TRBJ2-7): GAGVSQSPSNKVTEKGKDVELRCDPISGHTALYWYRQSLGQGLEFLIYFQGNSAPDKSGLPSDRFSAERTGGSVSTLTIQRTQQEDSAVYLCASSNGPAYEQYFGPGTRLTVT.

The CDR3 DNA sequence: TGTGCCAGCAGCGTGGACGGCCTGGGCACCATATATTTT. Its protein product is CASSVDGLGTIYF. The V and J genes are TRBV9 and TRBJ1-3, with unresolved D. Per germline, CDR1 SGDLS and CDR2 YYNGEE. The CDR3 has 13 amino acids. Trimming removed 2 bases from V and 9 bases from J, with 12 bases in between.

The chain combines TRBV5-1 with TRBJ2-5; a possible D gene is TRBD2 (5 bases). Germline V CDR1 and CDR2: SGHRS, YFSETQ. Trimming cost V 4 bases and J 1 base, with 11 bases left between them. The length of the CDR3 is 14 residues. The CDR3 region has the DNA TGCGCCAGCAGCCAAGGACTTCCCCAAGAGACCCAGTACTTC. It translates to CASSQGLPQETQYF.

V gene TRBV5-1 combines with J gene TRBJ2-3, with 8 bases identical to TRBD2. From germline, CDR1 is SGHRS and CDR2 YFSETQ. V dropped 9 bases and J dropped 0; count of bases not matched to a gene: 6. The CDR3 has 14 amino acids. The CDR3 nucleotides read TGCGCCAAAAATAGCGGGGTGAGCACAGATACGCAGTATTTT. Translated: CAKNSGVSTDTQYF.

The genes are TRBV7-6 and TRBJ2-1; 8 bases match TRBD1. This CDR3 region has 12 residues. The junction had 1 base not matched to a gene; V was cut back by 2 bases and J by 10 bases. Germline lookup yields CDR1 SGHVS and CDR2 FNYEAQ. The CDR3 loop is CASSLPGGEQFF. The CDR3 coding sequence is TGTGCCAGCAGCTTACCAGGGGGCGAGCAGTTCTTC.

The rearrangement uses TRBV7-2 and TRBJ2-7; D gene uncertain. CDR1 SGHTA and CDR2 FQGNSA come from the germline V gene. This CDR3 is built from 14 residues. Trimming cost V 4 bases and J 0 bases, with 10 bases left between them. The CDR3 sequence is CASSSTHASYEQYF. The CDR3 coding sequence is TGTGCCAGCAGCTCGACTCACGCCTCCTACGAGCAGTACTTC.

The chain uses TRBV6-1 and TRBJ1-5; a possible D gene is TRBD1 (6 bases). The CDR3 sequence is 15 residues long. Germline CDR1 MNHNS, CDR2 SASEGT. Trimming stripped 7 bases from V and 0 bases from J, with 13 bases between. The CDR3 coding sequence is TGTGCCAGCAAAGGGGGGTCCGTTAGCAATCAGCCCCAGCATTTT. Translated: CASKGGSVSNQPQHF.

The count of this clone is one. The CDR3 DNA follows: TGTGCCAGCTCACCACGCGGACAGGAGATCACCGGGGAGCTGTTTTTT. Translation: CASSPRGQEITGELFF. The chain couples TRBV18 to TRBJ2-2; 7 positions match TRBD1. The length of the CDR3 is 16 residues. Germline loops: CDR1 KGHSH, CDR2 LQKENI. J gave up 4 bases and V 1 base, and 6 bases lay outside the gene matches.

The V gene is TRBV7-2, the J gene TRBJ2-5; 10 bases fit TRBD2. The CDR3 spans 14 residues. The trim removed 4 bases at V and 3 bases at J, leaving 2 bases unmatched. The V gene's germline CDR1 is SGHTA and CDR2 FQGNSA. The CDR3 protein is CASSSGLAEETQYF. CDR3 coding DNA: TGTGCCAGCAGCTCCGGACTAGCGGAAGAGACCCAGTACTTC.

CDR3 residues: CASSIDGPSSYSNQPQHF. CDR3 sequence (DNA): TGTGCCAGTAGTATAGACGGCCCGAGCTCCTATAGCAATCAGCCCCAGCATTTT. The chain combines TRBV19 with TRBJ1-5, with D unresolved. CDR1 and CDR2 (germline): LNHDA, SQIVND (reference sequence). The CDR3 has 18 amino acids. Trimming pared 0 bases from V and 0 bases from J, leaving 15 bases between.

Worth noting for this clone: Within the sample, other DNA sequences also encode this same CDR3. The chain employs TRBV7-3 and TRBJ2-5; unclear D gene. Germline V gene lookup returns CDR1 SGHTA and CDR2 FQGTGA. The V gene lost 1 base and the J gene lost 5 bases, with 8 bases spanning the gap. The CDR3 runs to 13 residues. The CDR3 DNA is TGTGCCAGCAGCTTAAGTAATTCGGAGACCCAGTACTTC. Translating it yields CASSLSNSETQYF.

The chain combines TRBV5-6 with TRBJ2-7, with 8 bases lining up with TRBD1. There are 14 residues in the CDR3. Trimming cost V 4 bases and J 6 bases; bases outside gene matches: 9. Germline V gene sequence: CDR1 SGHDT, CDR2 YYEEEE. The CDR3 bases are TGTGCCAGCAGCAAGGATTTCGGACAGGGCGAGCAGTACTTC. Residues: CASSKDFGQGEQYF.